This T cell receptor beta chain was recovered during a study of T-cell memory formation after mild COVID-19. Broader study findings: Those CD4+ clones that contracted were mainly in CM and EM (CD8+ ones in EMRA). Confirmation was lacking for SARS-CoV-2 specificity of second-wave clones that peaked on day 37. Clones contracting over day 15 to 85 were CD4/CD8 balanced, with later expanders leaning CD4+. Several responding clones turned up in pre-infection memory, indicating that cross-reactive memory may have taken part.

Germline V gene sequence: CDR1 MNHNY, CDR2 SVGAGI (reference sequence). The CDR3 has 18 amino acids. V lost 4 bases to trimming and J lost 3 bases, with 22 bases between them. This clonotype has just a few counts. Its antigen is unknown. Using its own MiXCR run on the 5' RACE reads, TCRdb lists one record per CDR3 protein. The data show fewer than 350,000 distinct CDR3 sequences, roughly 8.2% seen once. The chain carries TRBV6-6 and TRBJ1-5, with D maybe TRBD1 (5 bases). The receptor was isolated from a man aged 18 to 30 who had mild COVID-19 (a few samples of this study predate the infection). Cell type and time point are not known. Sequenced material: PBMCs or a T cell subset sorted from them (not recorded which). The CDR3 sequence is CASSSSTVTGGINQPQHF. The CDR3 DNA sequence: TGTGCCAGCAGTTCCTCGACAGTAACCGGGGGGATCAATCAGCCCCAGCATTTT.